These 20 T cell receptor beta chains share one sample of origin, sequenced in a study of T cells after yellow fever vaccination. TCRdb reprocessed the 5' RACE reads with MiXCR, giving one entry per CDR3 protein. The sample includes about 360,000 distinct CDR3 sequences, approximately 6% of them seen just once. The starting material was PBMCs, obtained 5 days after the yellow fever booster vaccination. These receptors came from a man aged 25 to 40 who received the YFV17D yellow fever vaccine.

CDR3 protein: CSARDGGGYRGEQYF. DNA of the CDR3: TGCAGTGCTAGAGATGGGGGGGGCTACAGAGGCGAGCAGTACTTC. The rearrangement uses TRBV20-1 and TRBJ2-7, with D perhaps TRBD2 (7 bases). The CDR3 is made up of 15 amino acids. Trimming shortened V by 0 bases and J by 6 bases, and 18 bases separated the two germline ends. Germline-derived CDR1 and CDR2 are DFQATT and SNEGSKA (reference sequence).

This clonotype showed up many times. The gene calls are TRBV6-2 or TRBV6-3 and TRBJ2-1, with 10 bases that match TRBD2. Germline values: CDR1 MNHEY, CDR2 SVGEGT. With 2 bases clipped from V and 7 bases from J, the junction kept 11 bases outside the gene matches. The CDR3 spans 17 residues. This CDR3 reads CASSYNPASGSSNEQFF. The CDR3 coding sequence is TGTGCCAGCAGTTACAACCCGGCTAGCGGGAGTAGTAATGAGCAGTTCTTC.

A few counts support this clonotype. V usage is TRBV3-1 and J usage is TRBJ2-7; TRBD2 matches 10 bases. This CDR3 has 18 amino acids. The germline gives CDR1 LGHDT, CDR2 YNNKEL (reference sequence). J lost 3 bases, V lost 4 bases, and 15 bases had no gene match. Here the CDR3 reads CASSRSLASGRKNYEQYF. Here the CDR3 DNA reads TGTGCCAGCAGCCGGTCCTTGGCTAGCGGGAGAAAGAACTACGAGCAGTACTTC.

The chain has TRBV20-1 and TRBJ2-7; 15 nucleotides align to TRBD2. CDR3 size: 17 residues. J lost 3 bases, V lost 6 bases, and 12 bases had no gene match. The germline gives CDR1 DFQATT, CDR2 SNEGSKA (reference sequence). The CDR3 bases are TGCAGTGCGCCTTATCTGGGACTAGCGGGAGGTAACTACGAGCAGTACTTC. Protein product: CSAPYLGLAGGNYEQYF.

This clonotype was observed many times. This chain links TRBV29-1 with TRBJ1-1; TRBD1 matches at 7 bases. Looked up from germline, CDR1 is SQVTM and CDR2 is ANQGSEA. The CDR3 is 13 amino acids. The trim removed 7 bases at V and 4 bases at J, leaving 9 bases unmatched. The CDR3 nucleotides are TGCAGCGATAGTTACAGGGGAGGCACTGAAGCTTTCTTT. Encoded protein: CSDSYRGGTEAFF.

The genes are TRBV7-2 and TRBJ2-5; 8 bases line up with TRBD2. The CDR3 has 14 amino acids. Germline V gene data show CDR1 as SGHTA and CDR2 as FQGNSA. V shed 4 bases and J 3 bases; nucleotides not matched to a gene: 4. Here the CDR3 DNA reads TGTGCCAGCAGCTCCCGCGGGGGGAAAGAGACCCAGTACTTC. Amino acid sequence: CASSSRGGKETQYF.

This clonotype came up many times. The chain couples TRBV12-3 or TRBV12-4 to TRBJ2-3, with unresolved D. V dropped 5 bases and J dropped 10 bases, with 13 bases sitting between them. The CDR3 extends over 12 amino acids. CDR3 in DNA: TGTGCCAGCAGTCGAAACACAACCCCGCAGTATTTT. As protein: CASSRNTTPQYF.

This clonotype was seen repeatedly, ten times or more. This chain joins TRBV5-1 and TRBJ2-1; D is tentatively TRBD1 or TRBD2 (5 bases each). There are 11 residues in the CDR3. From germline, CDR1 is SGHRS and CDR2 YFSETQ. V lost 2 bases and J lost 13, with 10 bases in between. CDR3 region: CASSLPGTQFF. The CDR3 DNA reads TGCGCCAGCAGCTTACCGGGGACCCAGTTCTTC.

V and J are TRBV5-4 and TRBJ2-1; D is ambiguous. The CDR3 extends over 12 amino acids. V was cut by 5 bases and J by 6 bases, with 9 bases left in between. CDR1 and CDR2 from the germline V gene are SGHNT and YYREEE (reference sequence). This CDR3 reads CASRSEANEQFF. In nucleotides, the CDR3 is TGTGCCAGCAGATCAGAGGCCAATGAGCAGTTCTTC.

This clonotype was detected a few times. The CDR3: CASSGTLKYEQYF. The DNA for the CDR3 is TGTGCCAGCAGTGGAACCCTCAAATACGAGCAGTACTTC. The V gene is TRBV6-1, the J gene TRBJ2-7; D not resolved. The length of the CDR3 is 13 residues. The V end was cut by 4 bases, the J end by 4 bases, with 11 bases between. Germline-derived CDR1 and CDR2 are MNHNS and SASEGT.

The table lists this clonotype with many counts. The chain uses TRBV5-4 and TRBJ2-5, with 7 positions matching TRBD1. V dropped 0 bases and J dropped 2; count of bases not matched to a gene: 4. Looked up from germline, CDR1 is SGHNT and CDR2 is YYREEE (reference sequence). The CDR3 is 15 amino acids. The CDR3 protein is CASSLARTGQETQYF. CDR3 in DNA: TGTGCCAGCAGCTTGGCCCGGACAGGACAAGAGACCCAGTACTTC.

This clonotype showed up many times. The chain is built from TRBV29-1 and TRBJ2-3; TRBD2 might be the D (6 bases). The CDR3 covers 13 residues. Per the germline V gene, CDR1 is SQVTM and CDR2 is ANQGSEA. The V end lost 6 bases, the J end lost 6 bases, and 16 bases lay between the germline ends. The CDR3 DNA reads TGCAGCGTGGGGTTCTTCGGGGGTGATACGCAGTATTTT. This sequence encodes CSVGFFGGDTQYF.

This clonotype was counted between two and nine times. V and J are TRBV5-1 and TRBJ1-1; 7 nucleotides agree with TRBD1. CDR1 and CDR2 from the germline V gene are SGHRS and YFSETQ. J lost 5 bases, V lost 2 bases, and 12 bases had no gene match. The CDR3 totals 16 residues. CDR3 in amino acids: CASSFFYGQVGTEAFF. DNA of the CDR3: TGCGCCAGCAGCTTTTTTTACGGACAGGTCGGGACTGAAGCTTTCTTT.

This clonotype was seen many times. This sequence joins TRBV29-1 and TRBJ2-7; 12 bases align to TRBD1. J gave up 5 bases and V 7 bases, and 6 bases lay outside the gene matches. From germline, CDR1 is SQVTM and CDR2 ANQGSEA. The CDR3 is 13 amino acids. The CDR3 DNA reads TGCAGCGCCTGGGACAGGGGGCGCGACGAGCAGTACTTC. Encoded protein: CSAWDRGRDEQYF.

This clonotype came up a few times. The chain couples TRBV6-5 to TRBJ2-3; D gene unclear. V lost 4 bases to trimming and J lost 2 bases, with 16 bases between them. Germline CDR1 MNHEY, CDR2 SVGAGI. CDR3 length: 16 amino acids. CDR3 bases: TGTGCCAGCAGTTCCAGCCTCCAGGCCGTCACAGATACGCAGTATTTT. Its translation is CASSSSLQAVTDTQYF.

The rearrangement links TRBV28 to TRBJ2-7; 9 nucleotides match TRBD1. The germline CDR1 and CDR2 sequences are MDHEN and SYDVKM. The CDR3 consists of 15 residues. The V gene end was trimmed by 6 bases and the J gene end by 2 bases; junction bases not matched to a gene: 8. CDR3 bases: TGTGCCAGCAGCCTCCCCGGGACAGGGCCCTACGAGCAGTACTTC. It is translated as CASSLPGTGPYEQYF.

The V gene is TRBV12-3 or TRBV12-4, the J gene TRBJ1-4; 9 bases align to TRBD1. The CDR3 is 16 amino acids. Trimming removed 5 bases from V and 5 bases from J; junction bases left unmatched: 9. The CDR3 here is CASSQSRDRENEKLFF. The CDR3 bases are TGTGCCAGCAGTCAGAGCCGGGACAGGGAAAATGAAAAACTGTTTTTT.

The V gene is TRBV11-3, the J gene TRBJ2-2, with D unresolved. V lost 6 bases, J lost 6 bases, and 11 bases lay in between. CDR3 size: 13 residues. Germline V gene data show CDR1 as SGHNT and CDR2 as YENEEA. CDR3 coding DNA: TGTGCCAGCAGGGGAAACTCCGCCGGGGAGCTGTTTTTT. Its translation: CASRGNSAGELFF.

This CDR3 reads CASSRGQANTGELFF. In DNA form, the CDR3 reads TGTGCCAGCAGCCGGGGACAGGCGAACACCGGGGAGCTGTTTTTT. V usage is TRBV4-2 and J usage is TRBJ2-2; 8 positions match TRBD1. The CDR3 runs to 15 residues. The V gene end was trimmed by 4 bases and the J gene end by 0 bases; junction bases not matched to a gene: 1. CDR1 LGHNA and CDR2 YNFKEQ come from the germline V gene.

This clonotype was counted a few times. The J gene is TRBJ2-5, the V gene TRBV21-1. TRBV21-1 is assigned pseudogene status. The CDR3 is 16 amino acids. Here the CDR3 reads CASPEAGNLREETQYF. The CDR3 nucleotides read TGTGCCAGCCCCGAAGCGGGAAATCTTAGAGAAGAGACCCAGTACTTC.